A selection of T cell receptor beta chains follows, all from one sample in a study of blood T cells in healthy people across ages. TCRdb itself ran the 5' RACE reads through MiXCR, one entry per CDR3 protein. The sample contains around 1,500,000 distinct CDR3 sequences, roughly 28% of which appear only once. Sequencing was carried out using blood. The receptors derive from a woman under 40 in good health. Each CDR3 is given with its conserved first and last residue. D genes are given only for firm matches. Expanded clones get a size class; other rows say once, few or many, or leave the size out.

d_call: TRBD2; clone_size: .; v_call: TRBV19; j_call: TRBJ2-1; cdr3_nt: TGTGCCAGTAGTATGCCTAGCGGGGGGGCCGCTGAGCAGTTCTTC; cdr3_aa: CASSMPSGGAAEQFF
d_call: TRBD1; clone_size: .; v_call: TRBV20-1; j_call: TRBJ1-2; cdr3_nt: TGCAGTGCTTCGCAGCAGGGGGCTTATGGCTACACCTTC; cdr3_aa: CSASQQGAYGYTF
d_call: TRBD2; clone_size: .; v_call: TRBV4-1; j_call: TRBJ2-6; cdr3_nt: TGCGCCAGCAGCCAAGAGACTAGCGGGGCTGCCGGGGCCAACGTCCTGACTTTC; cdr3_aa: CASSQETSGAAGANVLTF
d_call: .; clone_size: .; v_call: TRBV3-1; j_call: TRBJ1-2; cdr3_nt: TGTGCCAGCAGCCTTTCCCTGGACAGCTATGGCTACACCTTC; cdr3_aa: CASSLSLDSYGYTF
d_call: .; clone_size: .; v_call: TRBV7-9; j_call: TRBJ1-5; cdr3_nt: TGTGCCAGCAGCGTGGGCAGGGTTGATGCGCCCCAGCATTTT; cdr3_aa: CASSVGRVDAPQHF
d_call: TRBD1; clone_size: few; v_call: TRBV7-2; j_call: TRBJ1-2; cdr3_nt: TGTGCCAGCAGCTTAGCGCCAGAGGGGGCGGGCTACACCTTC; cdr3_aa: CASSLAPEGAGYTF
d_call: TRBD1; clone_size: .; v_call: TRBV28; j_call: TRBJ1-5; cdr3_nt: TGTGCCAGCAGTTTATGGGGACAGGGGGTCGGTCAGCCCCAGCATTTT; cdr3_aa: CASSLWGQGVGQPQHF
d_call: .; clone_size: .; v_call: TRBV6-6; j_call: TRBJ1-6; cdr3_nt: TGTGCCAGCAGTTATGTTGCCTCACCCCTCCACTTT; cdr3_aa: CASSYVASPLHF
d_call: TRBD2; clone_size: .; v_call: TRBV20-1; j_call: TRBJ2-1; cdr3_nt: TGCAGTGCTCTGGGACTAGCGGGACCCGCGGGGAATGAGCAGTTCTTC; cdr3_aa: CSALGLAGPAGNEQFF
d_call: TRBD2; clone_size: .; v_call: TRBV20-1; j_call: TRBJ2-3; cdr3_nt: TGCAGTGCCCTTACTAGCGGGGGAGCAGATACGCAGTATTTT; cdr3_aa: CSALTSGGADTQYF
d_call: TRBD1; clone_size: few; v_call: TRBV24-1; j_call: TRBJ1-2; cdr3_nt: TGTGCCACCAGTGAACCGGACAGGAACTATGGCTACACCTTC; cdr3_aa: CATSEPDRNYGYTF
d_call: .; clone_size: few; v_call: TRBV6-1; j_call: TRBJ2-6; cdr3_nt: TGTGCCGGACGGGACTCTGGGGCCAACGTCCTGACTTTC; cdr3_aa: CAGRDSGANVLTF
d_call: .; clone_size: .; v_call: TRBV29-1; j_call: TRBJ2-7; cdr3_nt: TGCAGCGTTGAGAGTGAGGGGGGAGGTCCTATTAATGAGCAGTACTTC; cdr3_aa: CSVESEGGGPINEQYF
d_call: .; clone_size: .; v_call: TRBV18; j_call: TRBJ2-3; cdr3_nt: TGTGCCAGCTCACCACCCTCAGGAGGTGCAGATACGCAGTATTTT; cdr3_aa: CASSPPSGGADTQYF
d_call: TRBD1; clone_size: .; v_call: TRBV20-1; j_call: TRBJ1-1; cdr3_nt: TGCAGTGCTGAGTACAGGGGGTCCATGAACACTGAAGCTTTCTTT; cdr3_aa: CSAEYRGSMNTEAFF
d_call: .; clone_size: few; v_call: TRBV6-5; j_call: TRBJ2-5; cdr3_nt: TGTGCCAGCATAGCGCTAAAGGGTGGGGAGACCCAGTACTTC; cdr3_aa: CASIALKGGETQYF
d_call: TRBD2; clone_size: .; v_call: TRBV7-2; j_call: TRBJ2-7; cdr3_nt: TGTGCCAGCAGCTTAGTCAGGGTGGCTAGCGGGGGGGTTGAGCAGTACTTC; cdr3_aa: CASSLVRVASGGVEQYF
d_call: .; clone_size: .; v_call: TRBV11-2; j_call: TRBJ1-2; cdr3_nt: TGTACCAGCAGCGACCGACAGGATACGGCTAACTATGGCTACACCTTC; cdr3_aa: CTSSDRQDTANYGYTF
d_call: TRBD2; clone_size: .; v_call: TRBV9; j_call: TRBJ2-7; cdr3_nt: TGTGCCAGCAGCCCCAGCGGGGCGGGGGGGAATAACTACGAGCAGTACTTC; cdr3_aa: CASSPSGAGGNNYEQYF
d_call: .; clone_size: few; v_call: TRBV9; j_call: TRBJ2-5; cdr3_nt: TGTGCCAGCAGCCCAAACGGGATCTTCCAAGAGACCCAGTACTTC; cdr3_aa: CASSPNGIFQETQYF
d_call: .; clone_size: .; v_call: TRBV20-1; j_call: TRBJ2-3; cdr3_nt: TGCAGTGCTAGCCCCTGGGACTCTCCCACAGATACGCAGTATTTT; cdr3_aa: CSASPWDSPTDTQYF
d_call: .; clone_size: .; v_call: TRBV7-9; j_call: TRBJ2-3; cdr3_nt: TGTGCCAGCAGCTTAGTCACTGACGGCATAGATACGCAGTATTTT; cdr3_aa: CASSLVTDGIDTQYF
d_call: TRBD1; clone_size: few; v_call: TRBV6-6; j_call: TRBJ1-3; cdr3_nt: TGTGCCAGCAGACCCTCCGGACAGGGTTCAGGAAACACCATATATTTT; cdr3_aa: CASRPSGQGSGNTIYF
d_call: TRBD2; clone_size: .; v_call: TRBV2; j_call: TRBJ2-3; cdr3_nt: TGTGCCAGCAAGGGACTAGCGGGGGGGGCAGATACGCAGTATTTT; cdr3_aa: CASKGLAGGADTQYF